This TCR beta chain emerged from a study of regulatory T cells in long-lasting Graves disease. Study context: Graves' cases, newly diagnosed, had used antithyroid drugs under 3 months.

Time point meaning: newly diagnosed GD, antithyroid drugs for less than 3 months. The authors made the TCR library using RNA they extracted from PBMCs. This CDR3 region has 16 residues. Trimming cost V 1 base and J 8 bases; bases outside gene matches: 8. Per germline, CDR1 MNHEY and CDR2 SVGEGT. HTBI primers from iRepertoire and Arm-PCR of CDR3 regions yielded the TCR beta libraries. In TCRdb, the multiplex PCR reads were re-called with MiXCR into one record per CDR3 protein. The sample consists of approximately 400,000 distinct CDR3 sequences, 10% to 15% of them appearing once. These data were also filed under a second study, of T cells in Graves' hyperthyroidism and ophthalmopathy.

The material sequenced was peripheral blood mononuclear cells (PBMCs), taken at new diagnosis, from a patient treated with antithyroid drugs. The source of this sequence is a woman younger than 30 with Graves disease. V and J are TRBV6-2 or TRBV6-3 and TRBJ2-1; 10 bases map to TRBD2. The CDR3 region is CASSYFSSGRPDEQFF. The CDR3 region has the DNA TGTGCCAGCAGTTACTTTTCTAGCGGGAGACCCGATGAGCAGTTCTTC.